This T cell receptor (beta chain) was sequenced for a study of blood T cell repertoires in COVID-19. The overall study: Samples representing acute and convalescent COVID-19 were sourced from the United States, Italy and Spain. T cells, B-cell-depleted T cells, or PBMCs supplied cDNA or gDNA.

The CDR3 is 12 amino acids. V was trimmed by 1 base and J by 6 bases, leaving 10 bases between them. CDR1 and CDR2 from the germline V gene are GTSNPN and SVGIG (reference sequence). Authors' analysis steps: By means of reference gene primer amplification, nucleated cell counts were estimated. Profiled with immunoSEQ multiplex PCR; TCRdb holds only in-frame clones, not every one. For V, J and clone size, that table is used; D and trimming come from the DNA. The data hold about 250,000 clones, with approximately 85% observed a single time. Clinical history reported by participants formed the basis on which cohorts were assigned.

The rearrangement uses TRBV30 and TRBJ2-7; D ambiguous. The sample comprised PBMCs or T cells enriched from blood (not recorded which). This receptor was identified in a woman aged 45-65 years with acute COVID-19. CDR3 nucleotides: TGTGCCTGGAGTGGAAGTAGTGGCGAGCAGTACTTC. Amino acid sequence: CAWSGSSGEQYF.